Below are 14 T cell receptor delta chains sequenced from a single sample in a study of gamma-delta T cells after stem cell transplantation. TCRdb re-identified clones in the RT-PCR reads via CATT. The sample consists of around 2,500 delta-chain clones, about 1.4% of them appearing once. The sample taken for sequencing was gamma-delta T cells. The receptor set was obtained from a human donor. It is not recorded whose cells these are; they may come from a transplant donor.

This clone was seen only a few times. DNA of the CDR3: TGTGCCTGTGAACAACTGGGGGATACTCCCACCGATAAACTCATCTTT. It specifies CACEQLGDTPTDKLIF. The chain joins TRDV2 to TRDJ1; 12 nucleotides match TRDD3. Germline lookup yields CDR1 GEAIGNYY and CDR2 EKD. The CDR3 is 16 residues long. J gave up 1 base and V 4 bases, and 6 bases lay outside the gene matches.

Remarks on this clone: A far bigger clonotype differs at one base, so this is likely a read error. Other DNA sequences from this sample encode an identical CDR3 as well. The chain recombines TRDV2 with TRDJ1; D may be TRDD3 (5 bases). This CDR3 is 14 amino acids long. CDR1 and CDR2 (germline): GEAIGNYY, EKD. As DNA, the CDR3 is TGTGCTTGTGACACAGTACTGGCTACCGATAAACTCATCTTT. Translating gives CACDTVLATDKLIF.

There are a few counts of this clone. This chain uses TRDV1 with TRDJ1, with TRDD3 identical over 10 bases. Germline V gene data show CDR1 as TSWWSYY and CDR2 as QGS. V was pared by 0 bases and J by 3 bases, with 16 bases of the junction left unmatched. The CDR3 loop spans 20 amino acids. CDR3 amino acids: CALGELVRWGIHWTSDKLIF. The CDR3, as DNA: TGTGCTCTTGGGGAACTTGTGAGGTGGGGGATACATTGGACGTCCGATAAACTCATCTTT.

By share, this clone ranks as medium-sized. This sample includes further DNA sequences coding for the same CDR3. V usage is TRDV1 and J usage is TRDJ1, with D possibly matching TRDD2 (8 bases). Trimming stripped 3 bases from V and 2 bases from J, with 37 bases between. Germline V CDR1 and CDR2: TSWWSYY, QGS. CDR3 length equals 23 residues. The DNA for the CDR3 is TGTGCTCTTGGGGAGATCCTTCCTATTAACGTTTACTGGGGACCAATTAGGACCGATAAACTCATCTTT. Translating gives CALGEILPINVYWGPIRTDKLIF.

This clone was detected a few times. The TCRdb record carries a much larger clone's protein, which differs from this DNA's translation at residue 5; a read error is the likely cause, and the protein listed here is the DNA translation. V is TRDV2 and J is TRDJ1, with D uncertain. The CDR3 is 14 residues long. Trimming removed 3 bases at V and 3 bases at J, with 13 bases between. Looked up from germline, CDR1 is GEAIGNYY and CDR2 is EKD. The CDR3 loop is CACDAVWRADKLIF. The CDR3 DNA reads TGTGCCTGTGACGCCGTCTGGAGGGCCGATAAACTCATCTTT.

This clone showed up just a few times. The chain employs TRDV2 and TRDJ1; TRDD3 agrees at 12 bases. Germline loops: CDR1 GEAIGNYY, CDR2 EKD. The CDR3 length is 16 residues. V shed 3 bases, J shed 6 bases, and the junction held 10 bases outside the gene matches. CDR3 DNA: TGTGCCTGTGACGCCTTACTGGGGGATACCCCGAATAAACTCATCTTT. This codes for CACDALLGDTPNKLIF.

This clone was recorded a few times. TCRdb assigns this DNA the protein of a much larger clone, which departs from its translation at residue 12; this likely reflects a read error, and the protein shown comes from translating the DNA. CDR3 DNA sequence: TGTGCTCTTGGGGAACCTTACCTTCCTAGTCTCAGGGGGATTTCTCCAACCGATAAACTCATCTTT. Encoded protein: CALGEPYLPSLRGISPTDKLIF. V and J are TRDV1 and TRDJ1, with D perhaps TRDD2 (8 bases). CDR1 is TSWWSYY and CDR2 is QGS in the germline V gene. The CDR3 spans 22 residues. V lost 1 base and J lost 2, with 32 bases in between.

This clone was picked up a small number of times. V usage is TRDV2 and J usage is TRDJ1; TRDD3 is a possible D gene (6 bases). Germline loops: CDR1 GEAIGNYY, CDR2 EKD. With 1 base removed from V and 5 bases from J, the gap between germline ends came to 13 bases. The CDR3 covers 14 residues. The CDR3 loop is CACDTLGVQDKLIF. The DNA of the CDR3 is TGTGCCTGTGACACGTTGGGGGTACAAGATAAACTCATCTTT.

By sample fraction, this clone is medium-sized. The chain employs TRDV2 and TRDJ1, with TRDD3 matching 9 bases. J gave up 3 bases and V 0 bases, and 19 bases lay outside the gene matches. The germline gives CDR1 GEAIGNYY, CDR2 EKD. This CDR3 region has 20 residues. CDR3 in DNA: TGTGCCTGTGACACCGGATACCTACGCGGGGGATACAGGTGCTCCGATAAACTCATCTTT. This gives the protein CACDTGYLRGGYRCSDKLIF.

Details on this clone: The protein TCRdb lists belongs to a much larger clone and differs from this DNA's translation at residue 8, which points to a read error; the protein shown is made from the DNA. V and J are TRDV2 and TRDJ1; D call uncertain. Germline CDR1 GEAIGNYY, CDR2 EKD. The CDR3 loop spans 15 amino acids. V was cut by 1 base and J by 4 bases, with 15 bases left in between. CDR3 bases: TGTGCCTGTGACACGTTGTACTTAGCCGGCGATAAACTCATCTTT. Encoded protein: CACDTLYLAGDKLIF.

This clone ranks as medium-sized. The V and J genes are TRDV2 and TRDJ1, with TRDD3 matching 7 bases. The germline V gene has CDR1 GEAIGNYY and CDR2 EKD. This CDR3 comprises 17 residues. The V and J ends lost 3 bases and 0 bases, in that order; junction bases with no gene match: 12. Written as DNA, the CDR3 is TGTGCCTGTGACTCCGTACTGGGGACTACATACACCGATAAACTCATCTTT. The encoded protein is CACDSVLGTTYTDKLIF.

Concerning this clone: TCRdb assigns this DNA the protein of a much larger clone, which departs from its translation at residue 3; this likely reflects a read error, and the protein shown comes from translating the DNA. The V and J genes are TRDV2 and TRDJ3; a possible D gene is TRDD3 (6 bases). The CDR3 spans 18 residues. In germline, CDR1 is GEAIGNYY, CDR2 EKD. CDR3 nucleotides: TGTGCCCGTGACACCGCGGGGATTAGCTCCTGGGACACCCGACAGATGTTTTTC. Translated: CARDTAGISSWDTRQMFF.

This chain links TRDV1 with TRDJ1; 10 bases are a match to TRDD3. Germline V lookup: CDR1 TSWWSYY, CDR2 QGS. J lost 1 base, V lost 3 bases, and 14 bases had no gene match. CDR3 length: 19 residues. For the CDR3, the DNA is TGTGCTCTTGGGGATCTAGCACTGTACTGGGGGATGGTCACCGATAAACTCATCTTT. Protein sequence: CALGDLALYWGMVTDKLIF.

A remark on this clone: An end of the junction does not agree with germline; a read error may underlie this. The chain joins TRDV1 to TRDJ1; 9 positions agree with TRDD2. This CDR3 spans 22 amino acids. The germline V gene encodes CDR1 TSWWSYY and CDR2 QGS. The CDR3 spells CALGEVREAFLPWIRSTNKLIF. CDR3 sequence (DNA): TGTGCTCTTGGGGAAGTTAGGGAGGCCTTCCTACCTTGGATACGGAGCACCAATAAACTCATCTTT.